The 27 T cell receptor beta chains below come from one sample, sequenced in a study of blood T cell repertoires in COVID-19. Sequenced by immunoSEQ multiplex PCR; TCRdb stores in-frame clones only, minus some. The table records around 250,000 clones, 88% of them present only once. Material: PBMCs or T cells enriched from blood (not recorded which). The receptors shown here come from a woman in her 40s who had been exposed to COVID-19.

The chain is built from TRBV4-3 and TRBJ2-7, with TRBD2 identical over 10 bases. Losses at the gene ends were 1 base for V and 2 bases for J; bases not matched to a gene: 5. CDR1 is LGHNA, CDR2 YSLEER, per germline. CDR3 length equals 16 residues. As DNA, the CDR3 is TGCGCCAGCAGCCAAGTTCCAGGACTAGCGGCCTACGAGCAGTACTTC. As protein: CASSQVPGLAAYEQYF.

This chain uses TRBV7-6 with TRBJ2-5; a weak D match, TRBD2 (5 bases). The CDR3 is 14 amino acids. V was cut by 5 bases and J by 2 bases, with 12 bases left in between. Germline CDR1 is SGHVS and CDR2 is FNYEAQ. The CDR3 is CASSEYREQETQYF. CDR3 DNA: TGTGCCAGCAGCGAATACCGGGAACAAGAGACCCAGTACTTC.

This clone was seen only once. V gene TRBV30 combines with J gene TRBJ2-5; the D gene is possibly TRBD1 (6 bases). Germline loops: CDR1 GTSNPN, CDR2 SVGIG (reference sequence). The CDR3 consists of 15 residues. Trimming left V 1 base short and J 2 bases short, with 14 bases between. The CDR3 coding sequence is TGTGCCTGGAGTGCCCGGACAGCACAACAAGAGACCCAGTACTTC. Residues: CAWSARTAQQETQYF.

The genes are TRBV7-3 and TRBJ1-5; 7 bases match TRBD1. Germline V CDR1 and CDR2: SGHTA, FQGTGA. The CDR3 has 14 amino acids. The V gene end was trimmed by 7 bases and the J gene end by 5 bases; junction bases not matched to a gene: 8. The chain's CDR3 is CASTPGGTYQPQHF. In DNA form, the CDR3 reads TGTGCCAGCACGCCAGGGGGGACCTATCAGCCCCAGCATTTT.

This sequence joins TRBV30 and TRBJ1-2, with D tentatively TRBD1 (5 bases). This CDR3 has 12 residues. The V and J ends lost 5 bases and 4 bases respectively, with 11 bases between them. Germline V gene lookup returns CDR1 GTSNPN and CDR2 SVGIG (reference sequence). The CDR3 DNA reads TGTGCCTGGGGGACGGGGTTCTATGGCTACACCTTC. Translating it yields CAWGTGFYGYTF.

V gene TRBV3-1 (or the pseudogene TRBV3-2) combines with J gene TRBJ2-2; D is perhaps TRBD2 (7 bases). The CDR3 has 15 amino acids. The germline gives CDR1 LGHDT, CDR2 YNNKEL (reference sequence). The V gene lost 4 bases and the J gene lost 4 bases, with 13 bases spanning the gap. As DNA, the CDR3 is TGTGCCAGCAGCCGGGAGGGGGGGCCCACCGGGGAGCTGTTTTTT. It yields the protein CASSREGGPTGELFF.

V gene TRBV28 combines with J gene TRBJ1-2; 7 positions agree with TRBD1. V trimming: 8 bases; J trimming: 0 bases; junction bases outside the gene matches: 3. Germline CDR1 reads MDHEN; CDR2 reads SYDVKM. This CDR3 is 13 amino acids long. The CDR3 DNA sequence: TGTGCCAGCCAGGGACAGACTAACTATGGCTACACCTTC. It yields the protein CASQGQTNYGYTF.

The CDR3 bases are TGCGCCAGCAGCCCCGATGACAGGGTTGGTGGCTACACCTTC. Amino acid sequence: CASSPDDRVGGYTF. The genes are TRBV5-1 and TRBJ1-2; 7 bases agree with TRBD1. CDR3 length equals 14 residues. CDR1 is SGHRS and CDR2 is YFSETQ in the germline V gene. Trimming took 4 bases from V and 7 from J; bases not matched to a gene: 10. The full variable domain, rest sourced from reference TRBV5-1 and TRBJ1-2, is KAGVTQTPRYLIKTRGQQVTLSCSPISGHRSVSWYQQTPGQGLQFLFEYFSETQRNKGNFPGRFSGRQFSNSRSEMNVSTLELGDSALYLCASSPDDRVGGYTFGSGTRLTVV.

V usage is TRBV15 and J usage is TRBJ1-1; 7 bases match TRBD1. Trimming at V came to 5 bases and at J to 7 bases, leaving 13 bases not matched to a gene. This CDR3 has 15 amino acids. Per the germline V gene, CDR1 is LNHNV and CDR2 is YYDKDF (reference sequence). CDR3 amino acids: CATSDRDRDTYEAFF. CDR3 coding DNA: TGTGCCACCAGCGACCGGGACAGAGATACCTATGAAGCTTTCTTT.

Remarks on this clone: A junction boundary mismatches the germline segment, possibly from a read error. As DNA, the CDR3 is TGTGCCAGCAGCGTAGACTCCCCGATCTACAATGAGCAGTTCTTC. Translated, it gives CASSVDSPIYNEQFF. The J gene is TRBJ2-1, the V gene TRBV5-1, with D unclear. Germline V CDR1 and CDR2: SGHRS, YFSETQ. This CDR3 contains 15 residues. Looking up the rest from reference TRBV5-1 and TRBJ2-1 gives the full variable domain: KAGVTQTPRYLIKTRGQQVTLSCSPISGHRSVSWYQQTPGQGLQFLFEYFSETQRNKGNFPGRFSGRQFSNSRSEMNVSTLELGDSALYLCASSVDSPIYNEQFFGPGTRLTVL.

CDR3 DNA: TGTGCCAGCAGTTTGACTAGCTGGGCGGATACGCAGTATTTT. The encoded protein is CASSLTSWADTQYF. The chain employs TRBV6-2 or TRBV6-3 and TRBJ2-3; 7 bases fit TRBD2. The trim removed 4 bases at V and 6 bases at J, leaving 7 bases unmatched. This CDR3 region has 14 residues. Per germline, CDR1 MNHEY and CDR2 SVGEGT.

The chain carries TRBV10-3 and TRBJ1-2; no definite D call. Germline assignment: CDR1 ENHRY and CDR2 SYGVKD. Trimming stripped 0 bases from V and 2 bases from J, with 7 bases between. This CDR3 is built from 14 residues. CDR3 DNA: TGTGCCATCAGTGAGTCGGGCAGGAACTATGGCTACACCTTC. Its protein is CAISESGRNYGYTF.

V usage is TRBV10-3 and J usage is TRBJ2-2, with D possibly matching TRBD1 (6 bases). Trimming cost V 3 bases and J 2 bases, with 10 bases left between them. The CDR3 has 15 amino acids. Germline lookup yields CDR1 ENHRY and CDR2 SYGVKD. CDR3 amino acids: CAISDRDTNTGELFF. The CDR3 region has the DNA TGTGCCATCAGTGACCGGGACACCAACACCGGGGAGCTGTTTTTT.

The CDR3 DNA follows: TGTGCCAGCAGTTACTCGAATCTTAGACATTTCTACGAGCAGTACTTC. Amino acid sequence: CASSYSNLRHFYEQYF. The chain couples TRBV6-5 to TRBJ2-7, with D unclear. V was trimmed by 0 bases and J by 3 bases, leaving 15 bases between them. Germline V gene sequence: CDR1 MNHEY, CDR2 SVGAGI. There are 16 residues in the CDR3.

The V and J genes are TRBV5-4 and TRBJ1-4; D unclear. Germline-derived CDR1 and CDR2 are SGHNT and YYREEE (reference sequence). The CDR3 contains 13 residues. V was clipped by 3 bases and J by 5 bases, with 8 bases between them. The CDR3 region is CASSSRQNEKLFF. The CDR3 nucleotides are TGTGCCAGCAGCTCGCGACAAAATGAAAAACTGTTTTTT.

This clone was recorded only once. The V and J genes are TRBV30 and TRBJ2-7, with TRBD1 identical over 9 bases. V was pared by 0 bases and J by 9 bases, with 12 bases of the junction left unmatched. Germline-derived CDR1 and CDR2 are GTSNPN and SVGIG (reference sequence). This CDR3 spans 15 amino acids. The CDR3 nucleotides read TGTGCCTGGAGTGTAAGAACAGGGGGCTTGAAGGGGCAGTACTTC. Translating it yields CAWSVRTGGLKGQYF.

This clone showed up just once. The chain employs TRBV2 and TRBJ1-5; D remains ambiguous. The CDR3 has 15 amino acids. The V and J ends lost 8 bases and 1 base respectively, with 15 bases between them. Germline CDR1 and CDR2: SNHLY and FYNNEI. CDR3 sequence: CASLAEEGSNQPQHF. The CDR3 DNA reads TGTGCCAGCTTAGCGGAGGAGGGCAGCAATCAGCCCCAGCATTTT.

The chain combines TRBV7-9 with TRBJ1-5; possibly TRBD1 for D (5 bases). The CDR3 sequence is 15 residues long. Germline V CDR1 and CDR2: SEHNR, FQNEAQ (reference sequence). Trimming removed 4 bases from V and 3 bases from J, with 13 bases in between. The chain's CDR3 is CASSSGGATNQPQHF. In nucleotides, the CDR3 is TGTGCCAGCAGCTCCGGCGGGGCGACCAATCAGCCCCAGCATTTT.

This chain uses TRBV9 with TRBJ1-1, with D perhaps TRBD1 (6 bases). CDR1 and CDR2 (germline): SGDLS, YYNGEE. CDR3 size: 14 residues. V was shortened by 0 bases and J by 1 base, with 7 bases between the two germline ends. The CDR3 protein is CASSVAQGNTEAFF. The CDR3 DNA sequence: TGTGCCAGCAGCGTAGCACAGGGGAACACTGAAGCTTTCTTT.

The rearrangement links TRBV7-3 to TRBJ1-1; D possibly corresponds to TRBD1 (5 bases). The germline V and J ends were trimmed by 4 bases and 2 bases, with 11 bases remaining between them. This CDR3 spans 14 amino acids. Germline V CDR1 and CDR2: SGHTA, FQGTGA. In DNA, the CDR3 is TGTGCCAGCAGCTCTTCAGGGATTAACACTGAAGCTTTCTTT. Its protein product is CASSSSGINTEAFF. Based on the CDR3 plus reference TRBV7-3 and TRBJ1-1, the full variable domain is GAGVSQTPSNKVTEKGKYVELRCDPISGHTALYWYRQSLGQGPEFLIYFQGTGAADDSGLPNDRFFAVRPEGSVSTLKIQRTERGDSAVYLCASSSSGINTEAFFGQGTRLTVV.

The chain joins TRBV14 to TRBJ2-1; 9 bases agree with TRBD2. In germline, CDR1 is SGHDN, CDR2 FVKESK. V was pared by 4 bases and J by 5 bases, with 9 bases of the junction left unmatched. The CDR3 is 16 residues long. The CDR3 coding sequence is TGTGCCAGCAGCCCAAGAGGCGGACTAGCGAACAATGAGCAGTTCTTC. Amino acid sequence: CASSPRGGLANNEQFF.

J is TRBJ2-7 and V is TRBV7-3; 8 nucleotides agree with TRBD2. Germline CDR1 and CDR2: SGHTA and FQGTGA. The CDR3 is 15 amino acids. The V segment lost 1 base and the J segment 6 bases; nucleotides outside the gene matches: 8. For the CDR3, the DNA is TGTGCCAGCAGCTTAATCGGGACTAGGTCGGCCGAGCAGTACGTC. The encoded protein is CASSLIGTRSAEQYV.

This chain joins TRBV3-1 (or the pseudogene TRBV3-2) and TRBJ1-5, with TRBD1 as a possible D gene (6 bases). Trimming shortened V by 1 base and J by 5 bases, and 9 bases separated the two germline ends. CDR1 and CDR2 from the germline V gene are LGHDT and YNNKEL (reference sequence). The CDR3 totals 14 residues. As DNA, the CDR3 is TGTGCCAGCAGCCAAGGCCACAGGGATCAGCCCCAGCATTTT. This codes for CASSQGHRDQPQHF.

This clone was seen a handful of times. The chain carries TRBV7-9 and TRBJ2-7; D remains ambiguous. The length of the CDR3 is 13 residues. The V end lost 5 bases, the J end lost 2 bases, and 10 bases lay between the germline ends. The germline gives CDR1 SEHNR, CDR2 FQNEAQ (reference sequence). CDR3 DNA sequence: TGTGCCAGCAGCCGGCCGGCGGCCTACGAGCAGTACTTC. This gives the protein CASSRPAAYEQYF.

The chain is built from TRBV18 and TRBJ1-5; D may be TRBD1 (5 bases). The germline V and J ends were trimmed by 3 bases and 2 bases, with 17 bases remaining between them. This CDR3 region has 17 residues. Germline CDR1 and CDR2: KGHSH and LQKENI. CDR3 sequence (DNA): TGTGCCAGCTCACCCCCCCCCGGGGGTCTTGGCAATCAGCCCCAGCATTTT. Protein sequence: CASSPPPGGLGNQPQHF.

The rearrangement links TRBV7-2 to TRBJ1-4, with 7 positions matching TRBD1. Trimming removed 5 bases from V and 3 bases from J; junction bases left unmatched: 9. CDR3 length equals 16 residues. Germline V CDR1 and CDR2: SGHTA, FQGNSA. In DNA, the CDR3 is TGTGCCAGCAGCCCCGGCAGGGGGACGGCTAATGAAAAACTGTTTTTT. This gives the protein CASSPGRGTANEKLFF.

This chain uses TRBV4-3 with TRBJ2-2, with a tentative D call TRBD1 (7 bases). Trimming pared 4 bases from V and 5 bases from J, leaving 20 bases between. The germline V gene has CDR1 LGHNA and CDR2 YSLEER. The CDR3 length is 17 residues. DNA for the CDR3: TGCGCCAGCAGCCCGAGCAGGGGGGCAGTGGGTACCGGGGAGCTGTTTTTT. It is translated as CASSPSRGAVGTGELFF.